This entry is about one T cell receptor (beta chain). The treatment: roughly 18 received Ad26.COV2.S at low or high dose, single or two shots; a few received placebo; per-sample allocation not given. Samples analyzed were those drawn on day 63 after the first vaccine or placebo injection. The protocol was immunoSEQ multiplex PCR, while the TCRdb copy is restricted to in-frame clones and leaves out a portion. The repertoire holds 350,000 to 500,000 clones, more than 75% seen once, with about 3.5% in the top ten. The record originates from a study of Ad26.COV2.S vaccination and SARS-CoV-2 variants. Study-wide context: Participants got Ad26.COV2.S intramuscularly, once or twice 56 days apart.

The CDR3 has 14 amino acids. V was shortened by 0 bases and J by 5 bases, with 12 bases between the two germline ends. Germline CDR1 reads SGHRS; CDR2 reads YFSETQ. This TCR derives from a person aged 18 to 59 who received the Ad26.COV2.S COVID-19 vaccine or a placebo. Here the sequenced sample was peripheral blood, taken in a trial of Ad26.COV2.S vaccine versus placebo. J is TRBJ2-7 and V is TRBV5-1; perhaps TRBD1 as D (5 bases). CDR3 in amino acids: CASSLAQGGDEQYF. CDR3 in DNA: TGCGCCAGCAGCTTGGCCCAGGGTGGCGACGAGCAGTACTTC.